Shown below are 32 T cell receptor beta chains from a single sample sequenced in a study of T cell responses to AZD1222 COVID-19 vaccine. The protocol was immunoSEQ multiplex PCR, while the TCRdb copy is restricted to in-frame clones and leaves out a portion. The sample has some 120,000 clones; around 89% are singletons. The source material was peripheral blood, sampled on day 0 of MenACWY control vaccination. The source of these receptors is an adult in good health.

The rearrangement joins TRBV11-3 to TRBJ2-3, with a possible D match to TRBD2 (5 bases). This CDR3 has 14 amino acids. Trimming took 6 bases from V and 0 from J, leaving 10 bases between them. Germline V gene sequence: CDR1 SGHNT, CDR2 YENEEA. The CDR3: CASSSEGSTDTQYF. The CDR3 coding sequence is TGTGCCAGCAGTTCAGAGGGCAGCACAGATACGCAGTATTTT.

This clone was recorded only once. The chain couples TRBV6-5 to TRBJ2-2; D may be TRBD2 (6 bases). Germline V gene data show CDR1 as MNHEY and CDR2 as SVGAGI. The CDR3 has 13 residues. The germline V and J ends were trimmed by 5 bases and 4 bases, with 8 bases remaining between them. Here the CDR3 reads CASSPGVTGELFF. The CDR3 DNA follows: TGTGCCAGCAGTCCGGGGGTCACCGGGGAGCTGTTTTTT.

The chain has TRBV19 and TRBJ1-5; a possible D gene is TRBD1 (5 bases). This CDR3 region has 15 residues. V was clipped by 4 bases and J by 4 bases, with 14 bases between them. The germline CDR1 and CDR2 sequences are LNHDA and SQIVND (reference sequence). CDR3 amino acids: CASSRGLPRNQPQHF. CDR3 coding DNA: TGTGCCAGTAGTAGGGGACTCCCTCGGAATCAGCCCCAGCATTTT.

This clone was seen just once. The V and J genes are TRBV6-4 and TRBJ2-6, with 7 bases lining up with TRBD2. V was pared by 6 bases and J by 1 base, with 6 bases of the junction left unmatched. Per the germline V gene, CDR1 is MRHNA and CDR2 is SNTAGT. This CDR3 has 16 residues. CDR3 DNA sequence: TGTGCCAGCAGGCCCCCGGGGGGATCTGGGGCCAACGTCCTGACTTTC. It yields the protein CASRPPGGSGANVLTF.

The chain uses TRBV15 and TRBJ2-7; D remains unclear. CDR1 and CDR2 from the germline V gene are LNHNV and YYDKDF (reference sequence). The CDR3 spans 14 residues. Deletions cut 1 base from V and 2 bases from J, with 9 bases between. The CDR3, as DNA: TGTGCCACCAGCAGAGTGGAACCCACCTACGAGCAGTACTTC. Translating it yields CATSRVEPTYEQYF.

The V gene is TRBV5-1, the J gene TRBJ2-3, with 10 bases matching TRBD1. This CDR3 is built from 17 residues. J lost 5 bases, V lost 3 bases, and 12 bases had no gene match. Germline V gene sequence: CDR1 SGHRS, CDR2 YFSETQ. The CDR3 DNA reads TGCGCCAGCAGCTCCCTATCCGACAGGGGGCGTAGAGATACGCAGTATTTT. Amino acid sequence: CASSSLSDRGRRDTQYF.

The chain recombines TRBV10-3 with TRBJ2-5; D call uncertain. Trimming shortened V by 8 bases and J by 0 bases, and 10 bases separated the two germline ends. The CDR3 totals 13 residues. From germline, CDR1 is ENHRY and CDR2 SYGVKD. CDR3 nucleotide sequence: TGTGCCATCCGTACCGAGTACCAAGAGACCCAGTACTTC. This gives the protein CAIRTEYQETQYF.

This chain connects TRBV11-2 to TRBJ2-1; TRBD2 is a possible D gene (6 bases). V gave up 9 bases and J gave up 0 bases, with 12 bases separating them. There are 14 residues in the CDR3. Germline loops: CDR1 SGHAT, CDR2 FQNNGV. The CDR3 region has the DNA TGTGCCAGTGTAGCGGAGAGCTCCTACAATGAGCAGTTCTTC. It translates to CASVAESSYNEQFF.

The chain links TRBV4-1 to TRBJ2-1; possible D gene TRBD2, 6 bases. The V and J ends lost 4 bases and 2 bases respectively, with 9 bases between them. The CDR3 is 14 amino acids. The germline V gene has CDR1 MGHRA and CDR2 YSYEKL. The CDR3 is CASSPDYPYNEQFF. CDR3 DNA: TGCGCCAGCAGCCCGGACTACCCCTACAATGAGCAGTTCTTC.

The chain joins TRBV19 to TRBJ2-3; D not resolved. Germline CDR1 and CDR2: LNHDA and SQIVND (reference sequence). The CDR3 loop spans 14 amino acids. With 6 bases removed from V and 5 bases from J, the gap between germline ends came to 15 bases. The CDR3 loop is CASRYSASVDTQYF. CDR3 DNA sequence: TGTGCCAGTAGGTATTCAGCCTCCGTAGATACGCAGTATTTT.

The genes are TRBV7-3 and TRBJ2-5; 9 bases are a match to TRBD2. The germline gives CDR1 SGHTA, CDR2 FQGTGA. V gave up 6 bases and J gave up 2 bases; unmatched junction bases: 1. The CDR3 spans 13 residues. The CDR3 nucleotides are TGTGCCAGCAGTAGCGGGAGTCAAGAGACCCAGTACTTC. Translating gives CASSSGSQETQYF. The full variable domain, completed using reference TRBV7-3 and TRBJ2-5, is GAGVSQTPSNKVTEKGKYVELRCDPISGHTALYWYRQSLGQGPEFLIYFQGTGAADDSGLPNDRFFAVRPEGSVSTLKIQRTERGDSAVYLCASSSGSQETQYFGPGTRLLVL.

This chain uses TRBV6-5 with TRBJ1-1; the D is unclear. V was trimmed by 8 bases and J by 1 base, leaving 11 bases between them. CDR1 and CDR2 from the germline V gene are MNHEY and SVGAGI. This CDR3 is 13 amino acids long. The CDR3 sequence is CASPGRANTEAFF. Written as DNA, the CDR3 is TGTGCCAGCCCCGGACGGGCGAACACTGAAGCTTTCTTT.

The chain recombines TRBV7-2 with TRBJ2-3; 7 bases are a match to TRBD2. Unmatched junction bases numbered 14, after V lost 5 bases and J lost 6 bases. Germline CDR1 is SGHTA and CDR2 is FQGNSA. This CDR3 spans 16 amino acids. CDR3 in DNA: TGTGCCAGCAGCCCAAGACTAGCCCCAATGGTCGATACGCAGTATTTT. Translated: CASSPRLAPMVDTQYF.

This sequence joins TRBV29-1 and TRBJ2-2, with 9 positions matching TRBD1. J lost 3 bases, V lost 6 bases, and 8 bases had no gene match. There are 15 residues in the CDR3. Germline lookup yields CDR1 SQVTM and CDR2 ANQGSEA. CDR3 nucleotides: TGCAGCGTGCCCACAGGGGGCCGCGACACCGGGGAGCTGTTTTTT. This encodes CSVPTGGRDTGELFF.

The chain has TRBV4-2 and TRBJ2-3; D is uncertain. Trimming took off 2 bases at V and 6 bases at J, with 9 bases between the two ends. The CDR3 is made up of 13 amino acids. Germline V gene data show CDR1 as LGHNA and CDR2 as YNFKEQ. The CDR3 loop is CASSQRFGDTQYF. The CDR3 DNA reads TGTGCCAGCAGCCAAAGGTTCGGGGATACGCAGTATTTT.

This clone came up once. This chain links TRBV7-9 with TRBJ2-1; 8 bases align to TRBD1. Germline CDR1 reads SEHNR; CDR2 reads FQNEAQ (reference sequence). The trim removed 5 bases at V and 2 bases at J, leaving 5 bases unmatched. There are 15 residues in the CDR3. CDR3 region: CASSIPGQAYNEQFF. In DNA form, the CDR3 reads TGTGCCAGCAGCATCCCGGGACAGGCCTACAATGAGCAGTTCTTC.

The chain combines TRBV19 with TRBJ1-4; D may be TRBD1 (5 bases). This CDR3 is built from 16 residues. V lost 1 base and J 7 bases, leaving 16 bases between the germline ends. Germline loops: CDR1 LNHDA, CDR2 SQIVND (reference sequence). The CDR3: CASSIGVGRGGEKLFF. The CDR3 DNA reads TGTGCCAGTAGTATAGGGGTTGGACGTGGGGGTGAAAAACTGTTTTTT.

This sequence joins TRBV6-6 and TRBJ1-1, with 7 nucleotides matching TRBD1. CDR1 is MNHNY, CDR2 SVGAGI, per germline (reference sequence). V dropped 6 bases and J dropped 5; count of bases not matched to a gene: 6. The CDR3 has 13 amino acids. DNA for the CDR3: TGTGCCAGCAGCCGGGGACAGCCGACTGAAGCTTTCTTT. Translated: CASSRGQPTEAFF.

V and J are TRBV5-8 and TRBJ1-5; TRBD1 agrees at 9 bases. CDR1 and CDR2 from the germline V gene are SGHTS and YDEGEE. V shed 2 bases and J 4 bases; nucleotides not matched to a gene: 4. The CDR3 spans 15 residues. CDR3 DNA: TGTGCCAGCAGCTTACGGGGGACAGGGAATCAGCCCCAGCATTTT. This codes for CASSLRGTGNQPQHF. Combining the CDR3 with reference TRBV5-8 and TRBJ1-5 gives the whole variable domain EAGVTQSPTHLIKTRGQQATLRCSPISGHTSVYWYQQALGLGLQFLLWYDEGEERNRGNFPPRFSGRQFPNYSSELNVNALELEDSALYLCASSLRGTGNQPQHFGDGTRLSIL.

The rearrangement uses TRBV27 and TRBJ2-7; 12 bases match TRBD2. Trimming at V came to 5 bases and at J to 5 bases, leaving 7 bases not matched to a gene. The CDR3 loop spans 15 amino acids. Germline loops: CDR1 MNHEY, CDR2 SMNVEV (reference sequence). CDR3 DNA: TGTGCCAGCAGTCCTGGACTAGCGGGGTGGCACGAGCAGTACTTC. Its protein product is CASSPGLAGWHEQYF.

The chain uses TRBV6-2 or TRBV6-3 and TRBJ2-1; 11 positions agree with TRBD2. Looked up from germline, CDR1 is MNHEY and CDR2 is SVGEGT. CDR3 length: 16 residues. With 5 bases clipped from V and 12 bases from J, the junction kept 15 bases outside the gene matches. The CDR3 here is CASSLSTSGVLWVQFF. CDR3 DNA sequence: TGTGCCAGCAGTCTTTCGACTAGCGGGGTCCTTTGGGTGCAGTTCTTC.

The chain recombines TRBV30 with TRBJ2-2; tentatively, D is TRBD1 or TRBD2 (5 bases each). The CDR3 length is 16 residues. V gave up 5 bases and J gave up 1 base, with 17 bases separating them. Germline V gene sequence: CDR1 GTSNPN, CDR2 SVGIG (reference sequence). The CDR3 nucleotides read TGTGCCTGGTTGCTGCCCGGGACCTGGAACACCGGGGAGCTGTTTTTT. Translating gives CAWLLPGTWNTGELFF.

V and J are TRBV6-6 and TRBJ1-1, with D hard to call. Deletions cut 2 bases from V and 0 bases from J, with 1 base between. Germline CDR1 is MNHNY and CDR2 is SVGAGI (reference sequence). The CDR3 consists of 12 residues. The CDR3 DNA reads as TGTGCCAGCAGTTACCTGAACACTGAAGCTTTCTTT. It yields the protein CASSYLNTEAFF.

In regard to this clone: This could be a read error, since a much larger clone is one nucleotide away. The J gene is TRBJ1-3, the V gene TRBV9, with D perhaps matching TRBD1 (6 bases). Trimming removed 1 base at V and 2 bases at J, with 7 bases between. The CDR3 length is 14 residues. Per the germline V gene, CDR1 is SGDLS and CDR2 is YYNGEE. The CDR3 DNA sequence: TGTGCCAGCAGCGTAACAGGGACTGGAAACACCATATATTTT. The encoded protein is CASSVTGTGNTIYF.

The chain uses TRBV12-3 or TRBV12-4 and TRBJ2-3; 7 bases fit TRBD2. CDR3 length: 13 residues. With 7 bases clipped from V and 2 bases from J, the junction kept 3 bases outside the gene matches. The DNA of the CDR3 is TGTGCCAGCACCCTAGCGGACACAGATACGCAGTATTTT. It is translated as CASTLADTDTQYF.

CDR3 sequence (DNA): TGTGCCAGCAGCCAACTAACTAGCGGGAGGGCCGAGGAGCAGTACTTC. This encodes CASSQLTSGRAEEQYF. This chain connects TRBV3-1 (or the pseudogene TRBV3-2) to TRBJ2-7; 13 nucleotides agree with TRBD2. The CDR3 contains 16 residues. The junction had 8 bases not matched to a gene; V was cut back by 2 bases and J by 7 bases. Germline V gene lookup returns CDR1 LGHDT and CDR2 YNNKEL (reference sequence).

V usage is TRBV29-1 and J usage is TRBJ1-1, with D possibly being TRBD1 (5 bases). The V end lost 7 bases, the J end lost 0 bases, and 9 bases lay between the germline ends. Germline-derived CDR1 and CDR2 are SQVTM and ANQGSEA. The length of the CDR3 is 12 residues. CDR3 sequence reads: CSGGTVNTEAFF. The CDR3 DNA sequence: TGCAGCGGTGGGACGGTGAACACTGAAGCTTTCTTT.

This clone was seen just once. The rearrangement uses TRBV12-3 or TRBV12-4 and TRBJ2-4; weak D call: TRBD2 (6 bases). The CDR3 loop spans 13 amino acids. Trimming shortened V by 5 bases and J by 8 bases, and 13 bases separated the two germline ends. CDR3 in amino acids: CASSPSGGYIQYF. The DNA for the CDR3 is TGTGCCAGCAGTCCCAGTGGGGGGTACATTCAGTACTTC.

V usage is TRBV18 and J usage is TRBJ2-1; 9 bases map to TRBD2. The CDR3 runs to 17 residues. Trimming removed 3 bases from V and 12 bases from J; junction bases left unmatched: 18. Germline CDR1 KGHSH, CDR2 LQKENI. CDR3 protein: CASSPTTASGIDVGQFF. The CDR3, as DNA: TGTGCCAGCTCACCGACGACTGCTAGCGGGATAGATGTTGGGCAGTTCTTC.

CDR3: CASSFGASGYNEQFF. Written as DNA, the CDR3 is TGTGCCAGCAGTTTCGGGGCTAGCGGCTACAATGAGCAGTTCTTC. This chain connects TRBV27 to TRBJ2-1; 7 nucleotides line up with TRBD2. J was trimmed by 3 bases and V by 3 bases; bases with no gene match: 5. There are 15 residues in the CDR3. Germline loops: CDR1 MNHEY, CDR2 SMNVEV (reference sequence).

This chain connects TRBV15 to TRBJ2-1, with a weak D call TRBD2 (6 bases). Trimming cost V 3 bases and J 8 bases, with 14 bases left between them. From germline, CDR1 is LNHNV and CDR2 YYDKDF (reference sequence). This CDR3 has 14 residues. CDR3 protein: CATSSPGEFDEQFF. CDR3 DNA: TGTGCCACCAGCAGCCCGGGGGAGTTCGATGAGCAGTTCTTC. The full variable domain, completed using reference TRBV15 and TRBJ2-1, is DAMVIQNPRYQVTQFGKPVTLSCSQTLNHNVMYWYQQKSSQAPKLLFHYYDKDFNNEADTPDNFQSRRPNTSFCFLDIRSPGLGDTAMYLCATSSPGEFDEQFFGPGTRLTVL.

The chain has TRBV30 and TRBJ2-7; D ambiguous. CDR1 is GTSNPN, CDR2 SVGIG, per germline (reference sequence). This CDR3 region has 10 residues. V was trimmed by 5 bases and J by 2 bases, leaving 4 bases between them. The CDR3: CAWGTYEQYF. For the CDR3, the DNA is TGTGCCTGGGGAACCTACGAGCAGTACTTC.